Listed below are T cell receptor beta chains from one sample, sequenced in a study of cytotoxic CD8 clonotypes in ibrutinib-treated CLL. The method was immunoSEQ multiplex PCR; TCRdb's version includes in-frame clones alone and lacks a portion of them. The sample comprises about 330,000 clones, 67% of which are singletons, and roughly 6% rests with the top ten. Sequencing was performed on PBMCs, taken after 36 months of ibrutinib treatment. The receptor set was obtained from a human donor with chronic lymphocytic leukemia. Both conserved end residues are part of each CDR3. A D gene is named only where the DNA matches it firmly. A row's size may be missing; if present it is once, few, many or a size class.

clone size: NA; D gene: TRBD1; V gene: TRBV6-1; J gene: TRBJ1-6; CDR3 DNA: TGTGCCAGCAGGGCAGGGACAGTGAATTCACCCCTCCACTTT; CDR3 protein: CASRAGTVNSPLHF
clone size: NA; D gene: NA; V gene: TRBV14; J gene: TRBJ1-1; CDR3 DNA: TGTGCCAGCAGCCAGCGGACGCTGTTGGGGGCGAACACTGAAGCTTTCTTT; CDR3 protein: CASSQRTLLGANTEAFF
clone size: few; D gene: TRBD1; V gene: TRBV6-1; J gene: TRBJ1-2; CDR3 DNA: TGTGCCAGCAGTGAAGCCTGGACAGGGGGTGGCTACACCTTC; CDR3 protein: CASSEAWTGGGYTF
clone size: NA; D gene: NA; V gene: TRBV6-1; J gene: TRBJ2-1; CDR3 DNA: TGTGCCAGCAGGATGACATCCTACAATGAGCAGTTCTTC; CDR3 protein: CASRMTSYNEQFF
clone size: NA; D gene: NA; V gene: TRBV5-1; J gene: TRBJ2-5; CDR3 DNA: TGCGCCAGCAGCCCCGAGATCCAAGAGACCCAGTACTTC; CDR3 protein: CASSPEIQETQYF
clone size: once; D gene: TRBD1; V gene: TRBV28; J gene: TRBJ2-7; CDR3 DNA: TGTGCCAGCAGTCTCTCGGACAGGGGGCGGTTTCGGGAGCAGTACTTC; CDR3 protein: CASSLSDRGRFREQYF
clone size: few; D gene: NA; V gene: TRBV6-1; J gene: TRBJ1-6; CDR3 DNA: TGTGCCAGCAGTGAATCTCTGAAGGGCACGGGTAATTCACCCCTCCACTTT; CDR3 protein: CASSESLKGTGNSPLHF
clone size: NA; D gene: NA; V gene: TRBV7-2; J gene: TRBJ2-5; CDR3 DNA: TGTGCCAGCAGCCCGTTGACTAGGCGAGAGACCCAGTACTTC; CDR3 protein: CASSPLTRRETQYF
clone size: NA; D gene: TRBD1; V gene: TRBV28; J gene: TRBJ2-5; CDR3 DNA: TGTGCCAGCAGTCTACCGGGACAGGGGCCCGCCATACAAGAGACCCAGTACTTC; CDR3 protein: CASSLPGQGPAIQETQYF
clone size: NA; D gene: NA; V gene: TRBV6-1; J gene: TRBJ1-5; CDR3 DNA: TGTGCCAGCAGTGACAGAGGCAATCAGCCCCAGCATTTT; CDR3 protein: CASSDRGNQPQHF
clone size: NA; D gene: NA; V gene: TRBV29-1; J gene: TRBJ2-6; CDR3 DNA: TGCAGCATTCTGGAGAACTCTGGGGCCAACGTCCTGACTTTC; CDR3 protein: CSILENSGANVLTF
clone size: NA; D gene: NA; V gene: TRBV11-2; J gene: TRBJ2-3; CDR3 DNA: TGTGCCAGCAGCTTCCCGGGACTCCCAGATACGCAGTATTTT; CDR3 protein: CASSFPGLPDTQYF
clone size: NA; D gene: NA; V gene: TRBV6-5; J gene: TRBJ2-2; CDR3 DNA: TGTGCCAGCAGTCCTTCGGGCACCGGGGAGCTGTTTTTT; CDR3 protein: CASSPSGTGELFF
clone size: NA; D gene: TRBD2; V gene: TRBV6-5; J gene: TRBJ2-7; CDR3 DNA: TGTGCCAGCAGTTACGGGGCTAGCGGTACCTACGAGCAGTACTTC; CDR3 protein: CASSYGASGTYEQYF
clone size: NA; D gene: NA; V gene: TRBV9; J gene: TRBJ2-3; CDR3 DNA: TGTGCCAGCAGCGCTGCGGTAGATACGCAGTATTTT; CDR3 protein: CASSAAVDTQYF
clone size: NA; D gene: NA; V gene: TRBV7-2; J gene: TRBJ2-3; CDR3 DNA: TGTGCCAGCAGCTCCACTAGGGGGGATACGCAGTATTTT; CDR3 protein: CASSSTRGDTQYF
clone size: few; D gene: NA; V gene: TRBV2; J gene: TRBJ1-2; CDR3 DNA: TGTGCCAGCGGACAGACCTATGGCTACACCTTC; CDR3 protein: CASGQTYGYTF
clone size: NA; D gene: TRBD1; V gene: TRBV5-1; J gene: TRBJ1-1; CDR3 DNA: TGCGCCAGCAGCCGTGACAGGGGGCGTGGTACTGAAGCTTTCTTT; CDR3 protein: CASSRDRGRGTEAFF
clone size: once; D gene: NA; V gene: TRBV10-3; J gene: TRBJ2-7; CDR3 DNA: TGTGCCATCAGTGAGTCGATTCAGTCAGGGAAGTACGAGCAGTACTTC; CDR3 protein: CAISESIQSGKYEQYF
clone size: NA; D gene: NA; V gene: TRBV12-5; J gene: TRBJ2-3; CDR3 DNA: TGTGCTAGTGGTTTGGCCCCAGGGAGTAGCACAGATACGCAGTATTTT; CDR3 protein: CASGLAPGSSTDTQYF